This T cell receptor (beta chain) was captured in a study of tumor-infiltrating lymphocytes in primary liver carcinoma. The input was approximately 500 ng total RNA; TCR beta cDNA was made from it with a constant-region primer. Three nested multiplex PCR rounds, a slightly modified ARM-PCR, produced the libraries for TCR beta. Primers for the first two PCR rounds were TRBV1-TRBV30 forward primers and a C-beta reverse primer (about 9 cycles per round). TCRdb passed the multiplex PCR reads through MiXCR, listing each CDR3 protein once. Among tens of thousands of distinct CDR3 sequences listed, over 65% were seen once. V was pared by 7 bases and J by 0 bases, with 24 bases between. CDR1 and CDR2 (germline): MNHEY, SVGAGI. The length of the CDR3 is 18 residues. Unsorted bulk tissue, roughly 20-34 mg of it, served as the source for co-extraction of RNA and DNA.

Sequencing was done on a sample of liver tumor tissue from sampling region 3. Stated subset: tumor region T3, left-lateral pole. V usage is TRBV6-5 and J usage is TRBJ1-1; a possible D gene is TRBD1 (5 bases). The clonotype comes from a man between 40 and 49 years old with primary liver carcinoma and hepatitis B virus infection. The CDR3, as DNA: TGTGCCAGCACCCCATACAGGTTGGTGAAGGGGCTGAACACTGAAGCTTTCTTT. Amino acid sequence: CASTPYRLVKGLNTEAFF.